The 18 T cell receptor beta chains reported below all come from one sample, sequenced in a study of molecular identifiers for immune sequencing clone quantification. Using its own MiXCR run on the PCR reads, TCRdb lists one record per CDR3 protein. The table has hundreds of thousands of distinct CDR3 sequences, roughly 25% seen once; the top ten hold 0.7% to 0.95%. Sequencing input: naive CD8+ T cells from blood, with Jurkat cell RNA spiked in. Subset: FACS-sorted CD8+CD4-CCR7+CD45RA+ naive T cells. These receptors were obtained from a human donor in good health. Some libraries in this study had Jurkat cell RNA spiked in.

The chain employs TRBV20-1 and TRBJ1-6; 7 bases map to TRBD1. The CDR3 totals 19 residues. Trimming removed 0 bases from V and 0 bases from J; junction bases left unmatched: 11. Germline V gene data show CDR1 as DFQATT and CDR2 as SNEGSKA (reference sequence). The CDR3 DNA sequence: TGCAGTGCTAGAGATGGGCAGGGGGTTCCTAGCTCCTATAATTCACCCCTCCACTTT. As protein: CSARDGQGVPSSYNSPLHF.

The V call is TRBV6-2 or TRBV6-3, the J call TRBJ2-5, with D tentatively TRBD2 (6 bases). This CDR3 region has 16 residues. Trimming removed 0 bases from V and 2 bases from J, with 13 bases in between. The germline CDR1 and CDR2 sequences are MNHEY and SVGEGT. CDR3 sequence reads: CASSYSIAAAQETQYF. Written as DNA, the CDR3 is TGTGCCAGCAGTTACTCGATAGCGGCCGCACAAGAGACCCAGTACTTC.

This clonotype came up a few times. The chain employs TRBV4-1 and TRBJ2-1; 11 nucleotides align to TRBD2. CDR3 length: 19 amino acids. CDR1 and CDR2 (germline): MGHRA, YSYEKL. V was pared by 2 bases and J by 4 bases, with 13 bases of the junction left unmatched. CDR3 sequence (DNA): TGCGCCAGCAGCCAAATTGCTAGCGGGGGGCCGGGGCCGTACAATGAGCAGTTCTTC. The encoded protein is CASSQIASGGPGPYNEQFF.

This clonotype was seen a handful of times. This rearrangement joins TRBV11-2 to TRBJ2-3; possible D gene TRBD1, 5 bases. Germline CDR1 and CDR2: SGHAT and FQNNGV. V lost 0 bases and J lost 2, with 18 bases in between. The CDR3 covers 18 residues. For the CDR3, the DNA is TGTGCCAGCAGCTTAGATCATGGGGCAGGGCCATACACAGATACGCAGTATTTT. Amino acid sequence: CASSLDHGAGPYTDTQYF.

This clonotype was recorded many times. The rearrangement uses TRBV6-2 or TRBV6-3 and TRBJ1-1; TRBD1 aligns across 8 bases. This CDR3 region has 16 residues. The V gene's germline CDR1 is MNHEY and CDR2 SVGEGT. With V trimmed by 0 bases and J by 1 base, 4 bases remained unmatched. The CDR3: CASSYSTGTGNTEAFF. The CDR3 DNA sequence: TGTGCCAGCAGTTACTCGACGGGGACAGGGAACACTGAAGCTTTCTTT.

There are many counts of this clonotype. V is TRBV20-1 and J is TRBJ2-3; 8 bases fit TRBD2. CDR1 is DFQATT and CDR2 is SNEGSKA in the germline V gene (reference sequence). The CDR3 runs 14 residues. After removal of 3 bases from V and 6 bases from J, the junction contained 8 bases not matched to a gene. This CDR3 is CSASHSGTADTQYF. For the CDR3, the DNA is TGCAGTGCTAGTCATAGCGGGACGGCGGATACGCAGTATTTT.

Comment on this clonotype: This is likely a read error, given that the CDR3 carries no conserved phenylalanine or tryptophan at its end. The chain recombines TRBV7-6 with TRBJ2-1; D not resolved. The CDR3 is made up of 13 amino acids. V shed 5 bases and J shed 3 bases, with 8 bases lying between them. Germline V lookup: CDR1 SGHVS, CDR2 FNYEAQ. The CDR3 nucleotides read TGTGCCAGCAGCCCGTTGGACTACAATGAGCAGTTCTTA. It specifies CASSPLDYNEQFL.

The table lists this clonotype with a few counts. V and J are TRBV5-8 and TRBJ1-6, with TRBD1 identical over 8 bases. The V gene's germline CDR1 is SGHTS and CDR2 YDEGEE. The CDR3 is 18 amino acids. V trimming: 4 bases; J trimming: 0 bases; junction bases outside the gene matches: 9. The CDR3 bases are TGTGCCAGCAGCACGCTGACAGGGGAACACTCCTATAATTCACCCCTCCACTTT. Translation: CASSTLTGEHSYNSPLHF.

Comments on this clonotype: This could be a read error, since a much larger clone is one nucleotide away. The V gene is TRBV29-1, the J gene TRBJ1-1, with 7 bases identical to TRBD1. From germline, CDR1 is SQVTM and CDR2 ANQGSEA. This CDR3 spans 13 amino acids. V was pared by 4 bases and J by 5 bases, with 7 bases of the junction left unmatched. The CDR3 coding sequence is TGCAGCGTTGGACCGGCAGGGGGGACTGAAGCTTTCTTT. It codes for CSVGPAGGTEAFF.

Details on this clonotype: A much larger clone lies one base from this, so it may be a read error. The rearrangement links TRBV14 to TRBJ2-3; D call uncertain. The germline V gene has CDR1 SGHDN and CDR2 FVKESK. CDR3 size: 13 residues. The DNA of the CDR3 is TGTGCCAGCAGCCAACTTAACACAGATCCGCAGTATTTT. Translating gives CASSQLNTDPQYF.

This clonotype was detected many times. This chain connects TRBV28 to TRBJ1-5; tentative D call: TRBD1 (5 bases). V shed 2 bases and J shed 3 bases, with 14 bases lying between them. Germline V lookup: CDR1 MDHEN, CDR2 SYDVKM. The CDR3 is 16 residues long. CDR3 DNA sequence: TGTGCCAGCAGTTTACCCCCGGGGGAACCCAATCAGCCCCAGCATTTT. Translation gives CASSLPPGEPNQPQHF.

Regarding this clonotype: This sequence may be a read error, since a much larger clone differs from it by one base. The V and J genes are TRBV7-6 and TRBJ2-3; TRBD2 is a possible D gene (7 bases). This CDR3 has 14 residues. CDR1 and CDR2 (germline): SGHVS, FNYEAQ. For the CDR3, the DNA is TGTGCCAGCAGCCGTTATGGGGGGGCAGATACGCAGAATTTT. Translated, it gives CASSRYGGADTQNF.

This chain uses TRBV4-1 with TRBJ2-7, with D possibly TRBD1 on 6 matching bases. V dropped 2 bases and J dropped 8 bases, with 22 bases sitting between them. The CDR3 length is 16 residues. The germline V gene has CDR1 MGHRA and CDR2 YSYEKL. CDR3 DNA sequence: TGCGCCAGCAGCCAACAGGGGATGGGACAAAGGTACAAGCAGTACTTC. It is translated as CASSQQGMGQRYKQYF.

In its sample, this clonotype was seen a few times. The chain joins TRBV5-4 to TRBJ2-3; D is undetermined. Germline V gives CDR1 SGHNT, CDR2 YYREEE (reference sequence). V lost 4 bases and J 1 base, leaving 13 bases between the germline ends. There are 15 residues in the CDR3. The CDR3 DNA reads TGTGCCAGCAGCGGTCCCCGGACGCGCACAGATACGCAGTATTTT. It encodes CASSGPRTRTDTQYF. Supplemented by reference TRBV5-4 and TRBJ2-3, the full variable domain reads ETGVTQSPTHLIKTRGQQVTLRCSSQSGHNTVSWYQQALGQGPQFIFQYYREEENGRGNFPPRFSGLQFPNYSSELNVNALELDDSALYLCASSGPRTRTDTQYFGPGTRLTVL.

The chain uses TRBV10-3 and TRBJ1-4; D not resolved. V lost 2 bases, J lost 4 bases, and 5 bases lay in between. The CDR3 contains 13 residues. Germline values: CDR1 ENHRY, CDR2 SYGVKD. The CDR3 is CAISEANNEKLFF. The CDR3 region has the DNA TGTGCCATCAGTGAGGCCAATAATGAAAAACTGTTTTTT.

This chain links TRBV20-1 with TRBJ2-7; D is unresolved. V lost 4 bases to trimming and J lost 2 bases, with 12 bases between them. In germline, CDR1 is DFQATT, CDR2 SNEGSKA (reference sequence). The CDR3 runs to 13 residues. CDR3 DNA sequence: TGCAGTGCTATCCCGACTGCCACCTACGAGCAGTACTTC. Encoded protein: CSAIPTATYEQYF.

As for this clonotype: One end of the junction does not line up with germline, which may come from a read error. The gene calls are TRBV19 and TRBJ2-7; 8 nucleotides match TRBD2. From germline, CDR1 is LNHDA and CDR2 SQIVND (reference sequence). The CDR3 covers 15 residues. CDR3 residues: CASSSSSGYRDEQNF. CDR3 DNA sequence: TGTGCCAGTAGTTCATCTAGCGGGTACAGGGACGAGCAGAACTTC.

This clonotype turned up a few times. The chain joins TRBV13 to TRBJ1-2, with TRBD1 identical over 9 bases. The CDR3 extends over 17 amino acids. V trimming: 2 bases; J trimming: 5 bases; junction bases outside the gene matches: 12. Germline CDR1 PRHDT, CDR2 FYEKMQ (reference sequence). DNA for the CDR3: TGTGCCAGCAGCTTAAATTCATTGGGACAGGGATTATATGGCTACACCTTC. This encodes CASSLNSLGQGLYGYTF.